This entry lists 21 T cell receptor beta chains sequenced from one sample in a study of control samples from healthy donors and cancer patients. TCRdb's copy holds only in-frame clones and misses some; the assay was immunoSEQ multiplex PCR. The sample consists of about 30,000 clones, 90% to 95% of them appearing once. The specimen sequenced was PBMCs. Receptors were obtained from a middle-aged man with lung cancer.

The rearrangement uses TRBV6-2 or TRBV6-3 and TRBJ2-1; 10 bases agree with TRBD2. Per the germline V gene, CDR1 is MNHEY and CDR2 is SVGEGT. The junction had 8 bases not matched to a gene; V was cut back by 5 bases and J by 4 bases. CDR3 length: 16 amino acids. The CDR3 loop is CASSQITSGTYNEQFF. DNA for the CDR3: TGTGCCAGCAGTCAAATAACTAGCGGGACATACAATGAGCAGTTCTTC.

The rearrangement uses TRBV7-3 and TRBJ1-2; D might be TRBD1 (5 bases). CDR1 is SGHTA, CDR2 FQGTGA, per germline. CDR3 size: 15 residues. The V end was cut by 5 bases, the J end by 4 bases, with 17 bases between. In nucleotides, the CDR3 is TGTGCCAGCAGCCCTTCGGGCAGGGCTTCCTATGGCTACACCTTC. Protein sequence: CASSPSGRASYGYTF.

About this clone: The junction departs from germline at one end; a sequencing error may be responsible. The same CDR3 also results from other DNA sequences found in this sample. The J gene is TRBJ2-4, the V gene TRBV5-6; TRBD1 matches at 11 bases. The CDR3 contains 15 residues. Germline lookup yields CDR1 SGHDT and CDR2 YYEEEE. CDR3 region: CASSAKGQGGDIQYF. The CDR3 DNA sequence: TGCGCCAGCAGCGCAAAGGGACAGGGGGGAGACATTCAGTACTTC.

The chain links TRBV3-1 (or the pseudogene TRBV3-2) to TRBJ2-2; 9 bases agree with TRBD1. The CDR3 consists of 16 residues. Germline CDR1 is LGHDT and CDR2 is YNNKEL (reference sequence). J lost 3 bases, V lost 4 bases, and 6 bases had no gene match. CDR3 sequence reads: CASSPGTGRYTGELFF. The CDR3 nucleotides read TGTGCCAGCAGCCCTGGGACAGGGAGGTACACCGGGGAGCTGTTTTTT.

J is TRBJ2-7 and V is TRBV19, with D possibly matching TRBD1 (6 bases). CDR1 is LNHDA and CDR2 is SQIVND in the germline V gene (reference sequence). The CDR3 length is 14 residues. The V end was cut by 6 bases, the J end by 0 bases, with 12 bases between. CDR3 nucleotide sequence: TGTGCCAGTAGCAGACAGGAGAGCTCCTACGAGCAGTACTTC. Amino acid sequence: CASSRQESSYEQYF.

The rearrangement links TRBV5-1 to TRBJ2-7; weak D call: TRBD1 (6 bases). V lost 4 bases, J lost 6 bases, and 14 bases lay in between. This CDR3 has 13 residues. The germline V gene encodes CDR1 SGHRS and CDR2 YFSETQ. DNA of the CDR3: TGCGCCAGCAGCCGCATGCGACAGGTCGAGCAGTACTTC. Translation gives CASSRMRQVEQYF.

The chain combines TRBV6-1 with TRBJ2-3; no clear D gene. CDR3 length: 15 amino acids. Germline CDR1 is MNHNS and CDR2 is SASEGT. The ends were cut back, 0 bases at V and 2 bases at J, with 9 bases in the middle. Written as DNA, the CDR3 is TGTGCCAGCAGTGAAGCGATCGGATACACAGATACGCAGTATTTT. The encoded protein is CASSEAIGYTDTQYF.

The V call is TRBV2, the J call TRBJ2-2; 7 bases are shared with TRBD2. This CDR3 is 13 amino acids long. Germline V lookup: CDR1 SNHLY, CDR2 FYNNEI. The V segment lost 6 bases and the J segment 8 bases; nucleotides outside the gene matches: 6. CDR3 bases: TGTGCCAGCAGGGGACTACCTGGGGGGGAGCTGTTTTTT. Protein product: CASRGLPGGELFF.

Only one count was recorded for this clone. J is TRBJ1-5 and V is TRBV29-1; TRBD1 aligns across 9 bases. The CDR3 runs to 15 residues. Germline CDR1 reads SQVTM; CDR2 reads ANQGSEA. With 6 bases clipped from V and 3 bases from J, the junction kept 9 bases outside the gene matches. CDR3 bases: TGCAGCGTCCGTAATGGGACAGGGTACAATCAGCCCCAGCATTTT. It encodes CSVRNGTGYNQPQHF.

The V gene is TRBV7-2, the J gene TRBJ1-1; no clear D gene. CDR3 size: 13 residues. V was pared by 1 base and J by 2 bases, with 5 bases between. Per germline, CDR1 SGHTA and CDR2 FQGNSA. CDR3 amino acids: CASSLGFNTEAFF. For the CDR3, the DNA is TGTGCCAGCAGCTTAGGTTTCAACACTGAAGCTTTCTTT.

The gene calls are TRBV7-2 and TRBJ2-1, with D unclear. From germline, CDR1 is SGHTA and CDR2 FQGNSA. This CDR3 has 12 residues. V dropped 8 bases and J dropped 3 bases, with 8 bases sitting between them. As DNA, the CDR3 is TGTGCCAGCGGTAGGGACTACAATGAGCAGTTCTTC. Its translation is CASGRDYNEQFF.

The chain joins TRBV7-3 to TRBJ2-1; D gene uncertain. Trimming stripped 5 bases from V and 1 base from J, with 12 bases between. The CDR3 sequence is 15 residues long. The germline gives CDR1 SGHTA, CDR2 FQGTGA. The CDR3 region has the DNA TGTGCCAGCAGCACGGACGCCATTTCCTACAATGAGCAGTTCTTC. Its translation: CASSTDAISYNEQFF.

The chain employs TRBV6-5 and TRBJ2-5; 8 nucleotides line up with TRBD1. The CDR3 runs 16 residues. CDR1 MNHEY and CDR2 SVGAGI come from the germline V gene. The ends lost 2 bases at V and 4 bases at J; junction bases unmatched: 9. The CDR3 DNA follows: TGTGCCAGCAGTTACCCACAGGGGGAGCACAGAGAGACCCAGTACTTC. Its translation: CASSYPQGEHRETQYF.

The V gene is TRBV3-1 (or the pseudogene TRBV3-2), the J gene TRBJ1-1; tentatively, D is TRBD1 (5 bases). Trimming stripped 4 bases from V and 4 bases from J, with 10 bases between. Germline V lookup: CDR1 LGHDT, CDR2 YNNKEL (reference sequence). The CDR3 totals 13 residues. CDR3 sequence (DNA): TGTGCCAGCAGCCCCCACAGGTTCACTGAAGCTTTCTTT. Translated, it gives CASSPHRFTEAFF.

V gene TRBV15 combines with J gene TRBJ1-1; D gene unclear. Germline V lookup: CDR1 LNHNV, CDR2 YYDKDF (reference sequence). Trimming shortened V by 3 bases and J by 3 bases, and 5 bases separated the two germline ends. The CDR3 consists of 12 residues. The CDR3: CATSRGYTEAFF. In DNA, the CDR3 is TGTGCCACCAGCAGGGGGTACACTGAAGCTTTCTTT.

The chain combines TRBV2 with TRBJ1-6, with 8 bases lining up with TRBD1. This CDR3 is built from 15 residues. Germline V gives CDR1 SNHLY, CDR2 FYNNEI. With V trimmed by 8 bases and J by 7 bases, 10 bases remained unmatched. For the CDR3, the DNA is TGTGCCAGCTACTACCGACAGGGGCGGAATTCACCCCTCCACTTT. It is translated as CASYYRQGRNSPLHF.

In its sample, this clone was seen once. The chain carries TRBV10-3 and TRBJ2-1, with D perhaps TRBD1 (6 bases). V gave up 6 bases and J gave up 7 bases, with 22 bases separating them. CDR3 length: 16 amino acids. Germline CDR1 is ENHRY and CDR2 is SYGVKD. The CDR3 protein is CAISRTDRTSQNEQFF. DNA for the CDR3: TGTGCCATCAGCCGAACGGACAGAACCTCCCAAAATGAGCAGTTCTTC.

This clone has just one count. The chain is built from TRBV30 and TRBJ2-7; 8 bases are shared with TRBD2. The CDR3 has 13 residues. The germline CDR1 and CDR2 sequences are GTSNPN and SVGIG (reference sequence). The junction had 9 bases not matched to a gene; V was cut back by 4 bases and J by 7 bases. Here the CDR3 reads CAWNRGGRREQYF. The CDR3, as DNA: TGTGCCTGGAACCGGGGGGGTCGGAGGGAGCAGTACTTC. Complete variable domain (other parts from reference TRBV30 and TRBJ2-7): SQTIHQWPATLVQPVGSPLSLECTVEGTSNPNLYWYRQAAGRGLQLLFYSVGIGQISSEVPQNLSASRPQDRQFILSSKKLLLSDSGFYLCAWNRGGRREQYFGPGTRLTVT.

The CDR3 reads CASRNRAAGGSYEQYF. The CDR3 coding sequence is TGTGCCAGCAGAAATCGCGCGGCGGGGGGCTCCTACGAGCAGTACTTC. The rearrangement joins TRBV11-2 to TRBJ2-7; 8 bases are shared with TRBD2. Germline-derived CDR1 and CDR2 are SGHAT and FQNNGV. Unmatched junction bases numbered 10, after V lost 6 bases and J lost 0 bases. This CDR3 spans 16 amino acids.

This rearrangement joins TRBV27 to TRBJ2-7, with TRBD2 identical over 11 bases. Germline loops: CDR1 MNHEY, CDR2 SMNVEV (reference sequence). The CDR3 runs to 16 residues. V was clipped by 6 bases and J by 2 bases; unmatched bases: 9. The CDR3 nucleotides are TGTGCCAGCAGCGCACGGACTAGCGGGCCCGCCTACGAGCAGTACTTC. This encodes CASSARTSGPAYEQYF.

The chain carries TRBV6-5 and TRBJ2-3; 9 bases align to TRBD1. The germline V gene encodes CDR1 MNHEY and CDR2 SVGAGI. V shed 7 bases and J 1 base; nucleotides not matched to a gene: 3. The CDR3 covers 14 residues. CDR3 loop: CASTRTGGTDTQYF. The CDR3, as DNA: TGTGCCAGCACCCGGACAGGGGGCACAGATACGCAGTATTTT.